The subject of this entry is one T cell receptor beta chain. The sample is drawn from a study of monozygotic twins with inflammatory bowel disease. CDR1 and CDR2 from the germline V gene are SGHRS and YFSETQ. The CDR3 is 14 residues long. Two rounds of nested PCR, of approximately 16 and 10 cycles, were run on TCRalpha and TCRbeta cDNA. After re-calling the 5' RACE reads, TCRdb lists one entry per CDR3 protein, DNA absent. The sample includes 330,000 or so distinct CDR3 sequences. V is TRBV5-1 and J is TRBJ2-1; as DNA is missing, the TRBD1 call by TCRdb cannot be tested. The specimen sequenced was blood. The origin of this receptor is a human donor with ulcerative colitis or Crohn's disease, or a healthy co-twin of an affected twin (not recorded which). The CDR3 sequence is CASSFTQGDNEQFF.